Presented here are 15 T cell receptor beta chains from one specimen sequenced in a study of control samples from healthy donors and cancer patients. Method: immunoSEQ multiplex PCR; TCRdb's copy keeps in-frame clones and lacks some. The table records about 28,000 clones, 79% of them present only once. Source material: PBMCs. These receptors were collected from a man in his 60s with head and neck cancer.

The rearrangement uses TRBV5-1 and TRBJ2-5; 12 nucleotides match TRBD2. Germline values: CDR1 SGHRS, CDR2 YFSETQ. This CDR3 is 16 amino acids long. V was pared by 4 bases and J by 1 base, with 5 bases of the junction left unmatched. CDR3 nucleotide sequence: TGCGCCAGCAGCCCCGGACTAGCGGGACCCCAAGAGACCCAGTACTTC. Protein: CASSPGLAGPQETQYF.

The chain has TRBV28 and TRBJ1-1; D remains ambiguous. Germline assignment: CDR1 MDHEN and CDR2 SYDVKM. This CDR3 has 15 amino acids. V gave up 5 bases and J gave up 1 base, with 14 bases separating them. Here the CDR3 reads CASSIIGEENTEAFF. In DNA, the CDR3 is TGTGCCAGCAGTATAATCGGAGAGGAGAACACTGAAGCTTTCTTT.

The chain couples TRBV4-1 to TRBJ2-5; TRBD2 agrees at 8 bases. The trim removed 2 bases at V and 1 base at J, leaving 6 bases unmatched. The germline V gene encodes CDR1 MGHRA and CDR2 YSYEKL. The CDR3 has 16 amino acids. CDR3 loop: CASSQTGGRFQETQYF. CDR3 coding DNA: TGCGCCAGCAGCCAAACGGGAGGGCGCTTCCAAGAGACCCAGTACTTC.

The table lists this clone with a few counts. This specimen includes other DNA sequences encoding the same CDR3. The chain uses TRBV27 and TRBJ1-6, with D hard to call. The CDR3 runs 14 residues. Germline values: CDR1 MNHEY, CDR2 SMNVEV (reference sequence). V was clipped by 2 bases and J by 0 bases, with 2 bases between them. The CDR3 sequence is CASSLTSYNSPLHF. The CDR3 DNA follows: TGTGCCAGCAGTTTAACCTCCTATAATTCACCCCTCCACTTT.

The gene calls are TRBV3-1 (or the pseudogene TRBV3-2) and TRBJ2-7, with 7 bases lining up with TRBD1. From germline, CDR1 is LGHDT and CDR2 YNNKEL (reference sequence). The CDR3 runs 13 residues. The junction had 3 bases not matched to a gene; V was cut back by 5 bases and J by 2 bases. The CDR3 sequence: CASSYGTAYEQYF. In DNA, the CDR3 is TGTGCCAGCAGCTACGGGACAGCCTACGAGCAGTACTTC.

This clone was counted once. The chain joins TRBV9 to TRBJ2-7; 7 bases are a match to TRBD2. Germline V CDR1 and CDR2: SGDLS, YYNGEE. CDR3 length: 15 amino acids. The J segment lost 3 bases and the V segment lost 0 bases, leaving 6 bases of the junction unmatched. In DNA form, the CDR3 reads TGTGCCAGCAGCGTAGAGGGAGGGTGGGGCTACGAGCAGTACTTC. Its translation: CASSVEGGWGYEQYF.

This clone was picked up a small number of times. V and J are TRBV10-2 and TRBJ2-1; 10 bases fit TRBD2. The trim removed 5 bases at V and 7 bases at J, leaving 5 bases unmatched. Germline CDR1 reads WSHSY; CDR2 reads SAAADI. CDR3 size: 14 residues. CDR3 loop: CASSPSGSNNEQFF. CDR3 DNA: TGCGCCAGCAGTCCTAGCGGGAGTAATAATGAGCAGTTCTTC.

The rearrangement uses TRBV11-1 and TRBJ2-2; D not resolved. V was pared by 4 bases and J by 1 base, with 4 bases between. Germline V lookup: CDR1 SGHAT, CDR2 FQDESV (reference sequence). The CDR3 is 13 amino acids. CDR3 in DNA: TGTGCCAGCAGCTGGGTGAACACCGGGGAGCTGTTTTTT. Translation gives CASSWVNTGELFF.

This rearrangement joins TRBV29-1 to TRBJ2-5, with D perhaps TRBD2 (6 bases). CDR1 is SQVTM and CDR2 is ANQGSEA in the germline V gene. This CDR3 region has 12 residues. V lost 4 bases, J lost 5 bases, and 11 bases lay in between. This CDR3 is CSVGEGRETQYF. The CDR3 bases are TGCAGCGTTGGTGAGGGGAGGGAGACCCAGTACTTC.

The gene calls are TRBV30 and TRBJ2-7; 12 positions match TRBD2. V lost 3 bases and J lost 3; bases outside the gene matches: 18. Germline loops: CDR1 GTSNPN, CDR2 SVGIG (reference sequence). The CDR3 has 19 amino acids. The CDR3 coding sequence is TGTGCCTGGAGGGGGGGTGTGGCTAGCGGGAGGGCCTCTGTCTACGAGCAGTACTTC. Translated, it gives CAWRGGVASGRASVYEQYF.

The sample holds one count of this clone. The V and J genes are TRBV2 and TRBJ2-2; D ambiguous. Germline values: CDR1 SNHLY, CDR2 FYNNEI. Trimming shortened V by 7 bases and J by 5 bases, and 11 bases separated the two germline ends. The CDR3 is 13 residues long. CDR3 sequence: CASKGLGTGELFF. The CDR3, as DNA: TGTGCCAGCAAAGGGCTTGGGACCGGGGAGCTGTTTTTT.

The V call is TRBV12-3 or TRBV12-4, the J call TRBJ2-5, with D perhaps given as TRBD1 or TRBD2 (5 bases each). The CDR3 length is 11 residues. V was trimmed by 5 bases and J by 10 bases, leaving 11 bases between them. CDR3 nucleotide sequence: TGTGCCAGCAGTCCCGGGGCCGGCCAGTACTTC. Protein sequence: CASSPGAGQYF.

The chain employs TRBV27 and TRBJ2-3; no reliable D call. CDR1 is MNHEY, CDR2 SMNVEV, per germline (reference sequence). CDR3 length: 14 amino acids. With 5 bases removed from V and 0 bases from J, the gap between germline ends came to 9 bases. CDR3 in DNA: TGTGCCAGCAGTATCACAGACAGCACAGATACGCAGTATTTT. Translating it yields CASSITDSTDTQYF.

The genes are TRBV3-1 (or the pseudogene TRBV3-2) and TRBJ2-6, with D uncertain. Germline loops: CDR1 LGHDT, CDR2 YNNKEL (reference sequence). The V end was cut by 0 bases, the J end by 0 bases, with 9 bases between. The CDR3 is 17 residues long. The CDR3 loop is CASSQDRSDSGANVLTF. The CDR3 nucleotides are TGTGCCAGCAGCCAAGATCGGAGTGACTCTGGGGCCAACGTCCTGACTTTC.

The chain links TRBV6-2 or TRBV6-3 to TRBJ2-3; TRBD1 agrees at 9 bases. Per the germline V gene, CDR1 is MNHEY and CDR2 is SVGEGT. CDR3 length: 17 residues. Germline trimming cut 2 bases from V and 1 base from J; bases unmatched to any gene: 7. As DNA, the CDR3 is TGTGCCAGCAGTTACCGACAGGGGGGATGGGGCACAGATACGCAGTATTTT. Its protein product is CASSYRQGGWGTDTQYF.